This T cell receptor (beta chain) was documented in a study of T-cell memory formation after mild COVID-19. Germline CDR1 is SEHNR and CDR2 is FQNEAQ (reference sequence). The CDR3 is 15 amino acids. V lost 1 base, J lost 1 base, and 8 bases lay in between. TCRdb recomputed calls from the 5' RACE reads with MiXCR, one row per CDR3 protein. The sample records 100,000 to 120,000 distinct CDR3 sequences, 18% being singletons. The receptor was derived from a man between 18 and 35 years old who had mild COVID-19 (a few samples of this study predate the infection). Cell type and time point are not known. The sequenced material came from PBMCs or a T cell subset sorted from them (not recorded which). V gene TRBV7-9 combines with J gene TRBJ2-1; D possibly matches TRBD1 or TRBD2 (6 bases each). In DNA, the CDR3 is TGTGCCAGCAGCTTAGAGGGGGGTTCCTACAATGAGCAGTTCTTC. This translates into CASSLEGGSYNEQFF.